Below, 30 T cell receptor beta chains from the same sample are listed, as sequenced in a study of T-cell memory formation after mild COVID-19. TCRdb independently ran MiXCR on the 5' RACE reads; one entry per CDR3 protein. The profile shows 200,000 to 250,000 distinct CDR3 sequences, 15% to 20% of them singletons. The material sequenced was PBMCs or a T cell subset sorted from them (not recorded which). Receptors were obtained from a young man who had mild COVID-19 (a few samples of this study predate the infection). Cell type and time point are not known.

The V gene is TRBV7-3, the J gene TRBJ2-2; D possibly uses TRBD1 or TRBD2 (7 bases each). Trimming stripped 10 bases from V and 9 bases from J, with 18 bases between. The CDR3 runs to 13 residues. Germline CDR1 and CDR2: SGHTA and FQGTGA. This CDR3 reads CATRGGVTRELFF. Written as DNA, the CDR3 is TGTGCCACCAGGGGGGGGGTCACACGGGAGCTGTTTTTT.

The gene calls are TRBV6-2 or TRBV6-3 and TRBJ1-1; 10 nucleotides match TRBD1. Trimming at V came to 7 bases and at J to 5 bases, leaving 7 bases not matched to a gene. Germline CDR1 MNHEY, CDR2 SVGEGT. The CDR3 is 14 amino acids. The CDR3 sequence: CASNDRDRGTEAFF. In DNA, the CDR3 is TGTGCCAGCAACGACAGGGACAGGGGAACTGAAGCTTTCTTT.

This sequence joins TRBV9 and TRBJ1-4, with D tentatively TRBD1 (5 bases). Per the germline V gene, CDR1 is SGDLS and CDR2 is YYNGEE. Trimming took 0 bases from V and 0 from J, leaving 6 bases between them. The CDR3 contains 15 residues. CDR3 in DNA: TGTGCCAGCAGCGTAGCGGGGGCAACTAATGAAAAACTGTTTTTT. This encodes CASSVAGATNEKLFF.

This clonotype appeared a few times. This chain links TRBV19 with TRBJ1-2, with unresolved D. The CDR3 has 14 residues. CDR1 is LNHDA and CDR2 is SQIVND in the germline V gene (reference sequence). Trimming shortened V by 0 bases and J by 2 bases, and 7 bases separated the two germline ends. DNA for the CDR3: TGTGCCAGTAGTATAGACGGCGGAAACTATGGCTACACCTTC. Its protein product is CASSIDGGNYGYTF.

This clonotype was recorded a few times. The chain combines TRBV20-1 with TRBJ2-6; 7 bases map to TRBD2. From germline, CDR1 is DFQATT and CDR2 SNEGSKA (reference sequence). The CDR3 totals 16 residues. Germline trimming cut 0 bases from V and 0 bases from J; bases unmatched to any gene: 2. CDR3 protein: CSAREQRGSGANVLTF. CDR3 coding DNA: TGCAGTGCTAGAGAGCAGCGGGGCTCTGGGGCCAACGTCCTGACTTTC.

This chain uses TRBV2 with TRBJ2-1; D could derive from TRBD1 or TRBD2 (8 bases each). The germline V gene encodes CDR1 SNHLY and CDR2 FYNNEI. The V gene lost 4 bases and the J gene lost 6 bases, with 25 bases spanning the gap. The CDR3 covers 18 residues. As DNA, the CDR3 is TGTGCCAGCAGTGCCCGGGGGGGGACAGGAAATTTAATCAATGAGCAGTTCTTC. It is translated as CASSARGGTGNLINEQFF.

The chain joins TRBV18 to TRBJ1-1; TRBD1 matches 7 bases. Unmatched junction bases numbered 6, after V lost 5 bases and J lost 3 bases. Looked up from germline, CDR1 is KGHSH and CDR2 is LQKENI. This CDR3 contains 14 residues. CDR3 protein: CASSEGRGYTEAFF. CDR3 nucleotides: TGTGCCAGCTCAGAGGGCAGGGGGTACACTGAAGCTTTCTTT.

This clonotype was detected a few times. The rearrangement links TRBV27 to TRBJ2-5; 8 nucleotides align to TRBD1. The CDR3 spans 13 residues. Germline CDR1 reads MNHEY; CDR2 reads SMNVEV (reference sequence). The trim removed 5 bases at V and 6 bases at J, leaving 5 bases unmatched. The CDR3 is CASSGQGRQTQYF. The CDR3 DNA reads TGTGCCAGCAGTGGACAGGGTAGGCAGACCCAGTACTTC.

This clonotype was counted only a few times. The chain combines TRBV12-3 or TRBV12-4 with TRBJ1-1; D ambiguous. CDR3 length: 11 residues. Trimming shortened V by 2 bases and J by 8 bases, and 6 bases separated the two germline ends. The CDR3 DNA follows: TGTGCCAGCAGTTTAACGGCGGAAGCTTTCTTT. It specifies CASSLTAEAFF.

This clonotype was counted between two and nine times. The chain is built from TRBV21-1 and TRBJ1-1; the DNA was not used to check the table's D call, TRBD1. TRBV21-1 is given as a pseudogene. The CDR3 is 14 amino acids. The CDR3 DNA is TGTGCCAGCAGAGGGACAGGGCGGGACACTGAAGCTTTCTTT. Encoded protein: CASRGTGRDTEAFF.

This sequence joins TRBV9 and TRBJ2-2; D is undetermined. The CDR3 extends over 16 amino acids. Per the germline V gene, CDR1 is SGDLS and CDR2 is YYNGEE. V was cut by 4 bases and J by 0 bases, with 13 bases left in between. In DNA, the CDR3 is TGTGCCAGCAGCCCCCACTCCGGGCCGAACACCGGGGAGCTGTTTTTT. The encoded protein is CASSPHSGPNTGELFF.

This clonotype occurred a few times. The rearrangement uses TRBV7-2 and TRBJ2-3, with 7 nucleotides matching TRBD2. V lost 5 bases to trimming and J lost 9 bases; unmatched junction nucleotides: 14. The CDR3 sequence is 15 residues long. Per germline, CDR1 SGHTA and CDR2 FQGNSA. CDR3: CASSVTAGLKGTQYF. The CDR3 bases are TGTGCCAGCAGCGTCACTGCGGGACTAAAAGGGACGCAGTATTTT.

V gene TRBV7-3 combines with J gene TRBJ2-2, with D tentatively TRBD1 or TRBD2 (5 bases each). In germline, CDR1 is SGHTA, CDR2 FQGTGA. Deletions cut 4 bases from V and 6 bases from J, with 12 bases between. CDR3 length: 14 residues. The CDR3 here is CASSSTGTAGELFF. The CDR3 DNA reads TGTGCCAGCAGCTCCACCGGGACCGCCGGGGAGCTGTTTTTT. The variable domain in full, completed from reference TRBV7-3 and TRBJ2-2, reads GAGVSQTPSNKVTEKGKYVELRCDPISGHTALYWYRQSLGQGPEFLIYFQGTGAADDSGLPNDRFFAVRPEGSVSTLKIQRTERGDSAVYLCASSSTGTAGELFFGEGSRLTVL.

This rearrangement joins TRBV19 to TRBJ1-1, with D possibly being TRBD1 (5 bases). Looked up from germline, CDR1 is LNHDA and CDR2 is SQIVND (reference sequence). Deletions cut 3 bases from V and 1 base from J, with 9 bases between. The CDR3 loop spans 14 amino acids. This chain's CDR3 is CASSIRQTNTEAFF. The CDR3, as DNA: TGTGCCAGTAGTATCAGACAGACGAACACTGAAGCTTTCTTT.

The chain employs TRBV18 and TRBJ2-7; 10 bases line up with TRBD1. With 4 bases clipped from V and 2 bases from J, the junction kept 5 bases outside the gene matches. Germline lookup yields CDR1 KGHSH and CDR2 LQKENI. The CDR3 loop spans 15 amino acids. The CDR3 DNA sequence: TGTGCCAGCTCACTGGGACAGGGGCCCCCCTACGAGCAGTACGTC. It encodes CASSLGQGPPYEQYV.

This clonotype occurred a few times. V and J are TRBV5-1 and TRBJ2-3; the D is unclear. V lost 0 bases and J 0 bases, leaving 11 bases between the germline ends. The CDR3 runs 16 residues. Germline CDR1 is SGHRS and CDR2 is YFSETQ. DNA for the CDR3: TGCGCCAGCAGCTTGGTGGACGCCGCTAGCACAGATACGCAGTATTTT. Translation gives CASSLVDAASTDTQYF.

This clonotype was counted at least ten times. This chain's CDR3 is CASSPRTRTETQYF. The CDR3 DNA sequence: TGTGCCAGCAGCCCCCGGACACGGACAGAGACCCAGTACTTC. The genes are TRBV9 and TRBJ2-5; a possible D gene is TRBD1 (5 bases). V lost 4 bases and J 4 bases, leaving 14 bases between the germline ends. The CDR3 has 14 amino acids. Germline V gives CDR1 SGDLS, CDR2 YYNGEE.

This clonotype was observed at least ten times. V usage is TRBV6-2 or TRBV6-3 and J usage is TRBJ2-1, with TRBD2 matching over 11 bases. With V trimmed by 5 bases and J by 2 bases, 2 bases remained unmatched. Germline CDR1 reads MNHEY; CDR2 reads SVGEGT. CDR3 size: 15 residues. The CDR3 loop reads CASSLLAGAYNEQFF. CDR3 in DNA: TGTGCCAGCAGTCTACTAGCGGGGGCCTACAATGAGCAGTTCTTC.

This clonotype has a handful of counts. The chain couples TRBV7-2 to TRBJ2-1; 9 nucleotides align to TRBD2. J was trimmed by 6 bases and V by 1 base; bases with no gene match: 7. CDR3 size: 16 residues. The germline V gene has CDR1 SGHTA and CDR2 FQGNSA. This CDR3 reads CASSLGRGLASNEQFF. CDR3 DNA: TGTGCCAGCAGCTTAGGGCGCGGACTAGCGAGCAATGAGCAGTTCTTC.

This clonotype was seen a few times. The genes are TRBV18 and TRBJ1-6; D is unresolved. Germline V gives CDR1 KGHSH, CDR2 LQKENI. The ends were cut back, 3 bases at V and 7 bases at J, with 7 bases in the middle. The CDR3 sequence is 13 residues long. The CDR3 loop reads CASSPSTNSPLHF. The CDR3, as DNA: TGTGCCAGCTCACCCTCCACCAATTCACCCCTCCACTTT.

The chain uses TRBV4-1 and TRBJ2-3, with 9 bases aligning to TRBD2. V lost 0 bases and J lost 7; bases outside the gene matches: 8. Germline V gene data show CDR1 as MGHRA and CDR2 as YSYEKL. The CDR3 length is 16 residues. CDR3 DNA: TGCGCCAGCAGCCAAGAATCTAGCGGGGCTGTCCATACGCAGTATTTT. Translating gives CASSQESSGAVHTQYF.

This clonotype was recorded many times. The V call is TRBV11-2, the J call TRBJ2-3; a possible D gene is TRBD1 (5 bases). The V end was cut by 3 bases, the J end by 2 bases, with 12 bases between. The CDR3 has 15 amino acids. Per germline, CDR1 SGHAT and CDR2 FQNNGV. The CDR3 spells CASSFRTHYTDTQYF. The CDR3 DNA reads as TGTGCCAGCAGCTTCCGGACACACTACACAGATACGCAGTATTTT.

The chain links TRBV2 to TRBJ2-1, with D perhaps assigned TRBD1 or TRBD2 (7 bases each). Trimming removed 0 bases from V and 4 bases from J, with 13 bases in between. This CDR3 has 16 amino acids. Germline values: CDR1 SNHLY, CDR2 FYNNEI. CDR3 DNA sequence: TGTGCCAGCAGTGAAGCGAGGGGGGGACAGTACAATGAGCAGTTCTTC. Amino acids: CASSEARGGQYNEQFF.

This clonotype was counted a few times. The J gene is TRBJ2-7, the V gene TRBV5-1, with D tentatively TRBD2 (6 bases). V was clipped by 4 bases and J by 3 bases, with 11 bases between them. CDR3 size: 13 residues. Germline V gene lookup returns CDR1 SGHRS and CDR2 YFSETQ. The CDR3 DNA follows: TGCGCCAGCAGCGACCTGCGGGGCTACGAGCAGTACTTC. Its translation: CASSDLRGYEQYF.

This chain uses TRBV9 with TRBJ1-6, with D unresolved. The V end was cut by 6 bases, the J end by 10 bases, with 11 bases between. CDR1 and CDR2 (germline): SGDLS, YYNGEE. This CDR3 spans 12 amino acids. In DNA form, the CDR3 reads TGTGCCAGCACCTTGGAAGGGTCACCCCTCCACTTT. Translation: CASTLEGSPLHF.

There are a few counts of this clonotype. The CDR3 sequence: CASRAGGPYEQYF. The CDR3 DNA reads TGTGCCAGCAGAGCAGGGGGGCCGTACGAGCAGTACTTC. The J gene is TRBJ2-7, the V gene TRBV7-2, with D perhaps TRBD1 (7 bases). Trimming took off 6 bases at V and 4 bases at J, with 13 bases between the two ends. The CDR3 covers 13 residues. The germline gives CDR1 SGHTA, CDR2 FQGNSA.

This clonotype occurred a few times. Here the CDR3 DNA reads TGTGCCAGCAGCGTCGGGGCCGGGAACACCGGGGAGCTGTTTTTT. It translates to CASSVGAGNTGELFF. The chain is built from TRBV9 and TRBJ2-2; D might be TRBD1 or TRBD2, each matching 5 bases. The V gene lost 2 bases and the J gene lost 1 base, with 9 bases spanning the gap. This CDR3 contains 15 residues. CDR1 is SGDLS and CDR2 is YYNGEE in the germline V gene.

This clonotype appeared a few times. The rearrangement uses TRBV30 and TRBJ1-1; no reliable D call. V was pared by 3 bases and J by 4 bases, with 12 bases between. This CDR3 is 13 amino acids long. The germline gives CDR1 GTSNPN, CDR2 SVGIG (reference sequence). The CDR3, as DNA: TGTGCCTGGAGAGATCGACGGGTCACTGAAGCTTTCTTT. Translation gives CAWRDRRVTEAFF.

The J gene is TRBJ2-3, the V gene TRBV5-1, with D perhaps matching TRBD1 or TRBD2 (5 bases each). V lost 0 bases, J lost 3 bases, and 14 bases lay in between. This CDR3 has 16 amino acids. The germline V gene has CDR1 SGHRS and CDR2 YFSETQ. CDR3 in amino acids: CASSLAGAPGTDTQYF. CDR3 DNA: TGCGCCAGCAGCTTGGCCGGGGCCCCGGGAACAGATACGCAGTATTTT.

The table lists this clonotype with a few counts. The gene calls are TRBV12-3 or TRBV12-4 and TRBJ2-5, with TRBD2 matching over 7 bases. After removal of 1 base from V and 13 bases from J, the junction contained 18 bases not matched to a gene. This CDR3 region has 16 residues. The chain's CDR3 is CASSLGATSVSLRRYF. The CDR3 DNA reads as TGTGCCAGCAGTTTAGGCGCAACTAGCGTGTCTCTGAGACGGTACTTC.